This T cell receptor (beta chain) was documented in a study of T cells after posttransplantation cyclophosphamide. Study outcomes and limitations: Recipient CMV seropositivity and CMV reactivation strongly tracked TRB clonality. Donor CD8+ memory clones often dominated recipient blood repertoires at later times. Skin or GI-infiltrating T cells shared few TRB sequences with blood.

This clone was seen many times. Its specificity is unknown. V dropped 2 bases and J dropped 6; count of bases not matched to a gene: 8. The CDR3 totals 15 residues. Looked up from germline, CDR1 is SEHNR and CDR2 is FQNEAQ (reference sequence). Busulfan-fludarabine conditioning, marrow transplant, and cyclophosphamide on days +3 and +4 were administered. The assay was immunoSEQ multiplex PCR, and TCRdb's table has in-frame clones only and misses some. This sample carries 5,000 to 5,500 clones, none of them present only once. The sequencing here drew on PBMCs, taken after allogeneic stem cell transplant with posttransplant cyclophosphamide. V and J are TRBV7-9 and TRBJ2-7; 9 positions agree with TRBD2. The TCR comes from a female patient younger than 45 who received an allogeneic stem cell transplant from an unrelated donor, was CMV-positive, and had acute and chronic GVHD. Some of these T cells may belong to the graft donor. CDR3 nucleotide sequence: TGTGCCAGCAGCTTACAAGCGGGAGGACCTAGCGAGCAGTACTTC. Protein product: CASSLQAGGPSEQYF.